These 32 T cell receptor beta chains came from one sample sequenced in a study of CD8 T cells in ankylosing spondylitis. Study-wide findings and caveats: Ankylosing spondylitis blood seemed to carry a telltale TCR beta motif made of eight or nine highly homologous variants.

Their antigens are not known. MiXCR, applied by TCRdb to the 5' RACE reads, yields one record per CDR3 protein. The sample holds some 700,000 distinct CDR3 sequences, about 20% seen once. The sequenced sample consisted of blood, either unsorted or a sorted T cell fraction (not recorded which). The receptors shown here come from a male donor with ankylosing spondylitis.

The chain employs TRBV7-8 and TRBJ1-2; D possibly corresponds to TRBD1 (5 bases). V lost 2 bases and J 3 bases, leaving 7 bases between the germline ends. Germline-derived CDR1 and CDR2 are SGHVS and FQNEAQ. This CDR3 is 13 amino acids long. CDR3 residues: CASSLQQDYGYTF. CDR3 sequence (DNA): TGTGCCAGCAGCTTACAACAGGACTATGGCTACACCTTC.

This chain's CDR3 is CASTPVGGDYEQYF. CDR3 DNA: TGTGCCAGCACCCCTGTGGGCGGAGACTACGAGCAGTACTTC. This rearrangement joins TRBV5-5 to TRBJ2-7; the D is unclear. Germline V gene data show CDR1 as SGHKS and CDR2 as YYEKEE (reference sequence). This CDR3 comprises 14 residues. Trimming stripped 6 bases from V and 3 bases from J, with 16 bases between.

The chain's CDR3 is CASSLYGELTGELFF. CDR3 coding DNA: TGTGCCAGCAGTTTATATGGAGAACTCACCGGGGAGCTGTTTTTT. The chain employs TRBV28 and TRBJ2-2; D uncertain. This CDR3 comprises 15 residues. V lost 1 base to trimming and J lost 4 bases, with 10 bases between them. In germline, CDR1 is MDHEN, CDR2 SYDVKM.

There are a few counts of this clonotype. Written as DNA, the CDR3 is TGTGCCAGCAGCCAAGTCGGAGGGGGGGATGGCTACACCTTC. This translates into CASSQVGGGDGYTF. V is TRBV3-1 and J is TRBJ1-2, with D possibly being TRBD1 (6 bases). This CDR3 is built from 14 residues. Looked up from germline, CDR1 is LGHDT and CDR2 is YNNKEL (reference sequence). Trimming shortened V by 1 base and J by 6 bases, and 12 bases separated the two germline ends.

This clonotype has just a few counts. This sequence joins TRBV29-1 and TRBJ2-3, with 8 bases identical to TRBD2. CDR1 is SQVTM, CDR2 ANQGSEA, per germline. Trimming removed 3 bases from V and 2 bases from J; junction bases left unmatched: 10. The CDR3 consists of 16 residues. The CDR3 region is CSVDRGSGGLTDTQYF. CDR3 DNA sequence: TGCAGCGTTGATAGAGGAAGCGGGGGCCTCACAGATACGCAGTATTTT.

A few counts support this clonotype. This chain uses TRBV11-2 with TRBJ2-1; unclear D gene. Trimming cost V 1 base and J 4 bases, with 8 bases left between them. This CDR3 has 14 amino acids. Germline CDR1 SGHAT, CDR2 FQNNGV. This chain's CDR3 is CASSLGRPYNEQFF. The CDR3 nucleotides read TGTGCCAGCAGCTTAGGGCGGCCGTACAATGAGCAGTTCTTC.

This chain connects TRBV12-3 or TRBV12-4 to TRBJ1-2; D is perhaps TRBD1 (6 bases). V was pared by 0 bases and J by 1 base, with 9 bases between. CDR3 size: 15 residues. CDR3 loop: CASSLAGGNNYGYTF. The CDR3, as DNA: TGTGCCAGCAGTTTAGCAGGGGGGAATAACTATGGCTACACCTTC.

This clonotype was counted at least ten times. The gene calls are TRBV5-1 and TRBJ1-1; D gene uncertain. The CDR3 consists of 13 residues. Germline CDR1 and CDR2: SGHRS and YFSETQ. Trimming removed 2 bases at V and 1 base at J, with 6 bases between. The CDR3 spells CASSFEPNTEAFF. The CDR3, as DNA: TGCGCCAGCAGCTTCGAGCCGAACACTGAAGCTTTCTTT.

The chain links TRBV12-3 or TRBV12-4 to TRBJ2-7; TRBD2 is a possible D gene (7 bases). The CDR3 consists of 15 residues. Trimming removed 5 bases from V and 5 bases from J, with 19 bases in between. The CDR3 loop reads CASSPSSGEGDEQYF. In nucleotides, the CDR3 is TGTGCCAGCAGTCCCAGTTCGGGGGAGGGGGACGAGCAGTACTTC.

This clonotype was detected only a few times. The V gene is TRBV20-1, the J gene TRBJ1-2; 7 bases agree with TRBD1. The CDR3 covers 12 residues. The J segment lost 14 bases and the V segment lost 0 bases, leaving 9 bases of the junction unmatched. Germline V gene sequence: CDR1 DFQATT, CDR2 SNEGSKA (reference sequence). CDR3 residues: CSARDSRRGGTF. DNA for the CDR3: TGCAGTGCTAGAGATTCCCGCAGGGGGGGGACCTTC.

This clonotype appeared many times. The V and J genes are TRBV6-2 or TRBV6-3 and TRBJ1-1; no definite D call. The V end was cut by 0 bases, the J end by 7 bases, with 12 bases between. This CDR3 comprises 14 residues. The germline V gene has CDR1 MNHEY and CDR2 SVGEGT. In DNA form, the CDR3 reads TGTGCCAGCAGTTACTCGAGAGCTTTGGGTGAAGCTTTCTTT. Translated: CASSYSRALGEAFF.

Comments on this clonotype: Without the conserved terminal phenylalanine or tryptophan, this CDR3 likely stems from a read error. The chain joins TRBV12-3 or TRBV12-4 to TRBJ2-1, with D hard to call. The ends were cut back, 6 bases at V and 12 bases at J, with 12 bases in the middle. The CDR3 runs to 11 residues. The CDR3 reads CASSSPDVQFC. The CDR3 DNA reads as TGTGCCAGCAGCTCGCCGGACGTGCAGTTCTGC.

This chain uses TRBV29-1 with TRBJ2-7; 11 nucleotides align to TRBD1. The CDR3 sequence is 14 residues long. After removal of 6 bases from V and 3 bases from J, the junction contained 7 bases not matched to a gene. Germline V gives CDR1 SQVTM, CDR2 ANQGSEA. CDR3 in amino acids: CSVTGTGGFYEQYF. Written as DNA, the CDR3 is TGCAGCGTGACCGGGACAGGGGGATTCTACGAGCAGTACTTC.

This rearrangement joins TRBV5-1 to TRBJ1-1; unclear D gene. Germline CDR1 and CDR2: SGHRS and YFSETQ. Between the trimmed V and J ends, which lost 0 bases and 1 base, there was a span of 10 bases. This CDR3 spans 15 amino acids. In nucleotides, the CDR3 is TGCGCCAGCAGCTTGGATGGTCCTGAGAACACTGAAGCTTTCTTT. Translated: CASSLDGPENTEAFF.

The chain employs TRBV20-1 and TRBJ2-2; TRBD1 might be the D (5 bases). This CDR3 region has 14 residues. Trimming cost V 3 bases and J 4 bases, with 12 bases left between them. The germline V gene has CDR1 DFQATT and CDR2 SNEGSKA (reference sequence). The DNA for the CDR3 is TGCAGTGCTAGCTCCGGGCAGGGCACCGGGGAGCTGTTTTTT. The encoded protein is CSASSGQGTGELFF.

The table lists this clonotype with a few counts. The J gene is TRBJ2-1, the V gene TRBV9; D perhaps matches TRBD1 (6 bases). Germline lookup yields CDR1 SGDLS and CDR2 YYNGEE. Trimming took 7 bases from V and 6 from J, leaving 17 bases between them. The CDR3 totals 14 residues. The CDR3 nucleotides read TGTGCCAGCCCACCCGGACAGAAATTCAATGAGCAGTTCTTC. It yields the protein CASPPGQKFNEQFF.

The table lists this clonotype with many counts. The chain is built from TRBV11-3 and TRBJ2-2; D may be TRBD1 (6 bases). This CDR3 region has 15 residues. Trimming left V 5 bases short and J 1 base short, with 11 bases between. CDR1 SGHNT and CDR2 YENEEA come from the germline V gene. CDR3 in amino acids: CASSLRDKNTGELFF. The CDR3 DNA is TGTGCCAGCAGCCTCCGGGACAAGAACACCGGGGAGCTGTTTTTT.

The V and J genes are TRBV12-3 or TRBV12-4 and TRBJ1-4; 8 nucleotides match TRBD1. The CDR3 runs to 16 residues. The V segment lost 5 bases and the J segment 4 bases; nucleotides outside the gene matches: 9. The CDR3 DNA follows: TGTGCCAGCAGTCTTAACACAGGGGGACTTAATGAAAAACTGTTTTTT. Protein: CASSLNTGGLNEKLFF.

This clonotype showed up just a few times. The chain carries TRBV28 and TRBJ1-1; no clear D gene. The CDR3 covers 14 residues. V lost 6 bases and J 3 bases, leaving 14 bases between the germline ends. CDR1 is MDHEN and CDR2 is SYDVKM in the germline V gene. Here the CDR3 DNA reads TGTGCCAGCAGCCGAGGAGGGAAGTACACTGAAGCTTTCTTT. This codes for CASSRGGKYTEAFF.

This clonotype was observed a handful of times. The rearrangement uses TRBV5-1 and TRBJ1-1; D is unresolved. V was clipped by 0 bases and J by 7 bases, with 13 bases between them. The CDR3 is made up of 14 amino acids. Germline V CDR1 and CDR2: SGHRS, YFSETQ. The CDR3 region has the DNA TGCGCCAGCAGCTTGGGAAGGGAGAGTATTGAAGCTTTCTTT. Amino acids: CASSLGRESIEAFF.

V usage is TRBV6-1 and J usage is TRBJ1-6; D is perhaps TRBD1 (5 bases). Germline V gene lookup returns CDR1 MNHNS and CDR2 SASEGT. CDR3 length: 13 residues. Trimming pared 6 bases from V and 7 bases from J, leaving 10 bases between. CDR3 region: CASRDNLNSPLHF. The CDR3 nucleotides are TGTGCCAGCAGGGACAACCTGAATTCACCCCTCCACTTT.

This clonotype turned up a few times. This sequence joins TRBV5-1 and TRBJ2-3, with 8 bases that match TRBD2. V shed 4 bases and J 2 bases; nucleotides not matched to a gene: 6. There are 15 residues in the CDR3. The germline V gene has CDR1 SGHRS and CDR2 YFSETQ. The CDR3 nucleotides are TGCGCCAGCAGCGCCGGGACTAGGGCCACAGATACGCAGTATTTT. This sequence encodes CASSAGTRATDTQYF.

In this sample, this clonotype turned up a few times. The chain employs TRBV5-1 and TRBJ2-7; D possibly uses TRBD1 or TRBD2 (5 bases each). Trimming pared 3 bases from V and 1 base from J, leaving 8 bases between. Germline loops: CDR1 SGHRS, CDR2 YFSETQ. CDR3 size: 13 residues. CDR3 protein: CASSWDGSYEQYF. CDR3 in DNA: TGCGCCAGCAGCTGGGACGGTTCCTACGAGCAGTACTTC.

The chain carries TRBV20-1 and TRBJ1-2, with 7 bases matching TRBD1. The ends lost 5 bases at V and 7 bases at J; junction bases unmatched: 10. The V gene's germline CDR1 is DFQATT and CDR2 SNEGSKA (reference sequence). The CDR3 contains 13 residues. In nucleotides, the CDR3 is TGCAGTGCTTGGTTGGAGGGGGCGGGTGGCTACACCTTC. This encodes CSAWLEGAGGYTF.

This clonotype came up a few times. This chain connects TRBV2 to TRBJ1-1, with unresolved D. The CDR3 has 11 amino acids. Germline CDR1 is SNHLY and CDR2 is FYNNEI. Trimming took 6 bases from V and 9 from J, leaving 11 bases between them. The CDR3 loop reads CASRGGLKAFF. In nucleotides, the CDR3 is TGTGCCAGCAGGGGCGGGCTAAAAGCTTTCTTT.

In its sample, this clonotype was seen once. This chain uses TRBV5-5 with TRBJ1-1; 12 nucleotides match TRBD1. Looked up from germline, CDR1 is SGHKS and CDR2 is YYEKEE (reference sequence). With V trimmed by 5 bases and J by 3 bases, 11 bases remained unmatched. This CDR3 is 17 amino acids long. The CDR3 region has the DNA TGTGCCAGCAGTCTTACGGGACAGGGGGCTTACGACACTGAAGCTTTCTTT. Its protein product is CASSLTGQGAYDTEAFF.

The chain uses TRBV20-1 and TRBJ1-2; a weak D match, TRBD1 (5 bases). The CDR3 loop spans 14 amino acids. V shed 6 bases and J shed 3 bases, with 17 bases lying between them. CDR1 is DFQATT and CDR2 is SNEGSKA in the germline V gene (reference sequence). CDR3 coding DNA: TGCAGTGCAAACTTCTTGGGGACGGACTATGGCTACACCTTC. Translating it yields CSANFLGTDYGYTF.

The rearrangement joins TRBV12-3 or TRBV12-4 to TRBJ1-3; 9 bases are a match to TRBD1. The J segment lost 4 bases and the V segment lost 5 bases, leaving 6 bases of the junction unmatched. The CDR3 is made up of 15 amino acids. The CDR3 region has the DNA TGTGCCAGCAGTCCAAGCGGGACAGGGGGAAACACCATATATTTT. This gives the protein CASSPSGTGGNTIYF.

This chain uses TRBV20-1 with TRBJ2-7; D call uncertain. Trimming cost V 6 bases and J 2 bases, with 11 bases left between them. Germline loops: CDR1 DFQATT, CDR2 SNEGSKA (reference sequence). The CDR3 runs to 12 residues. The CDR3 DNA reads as TGCAGTGCGCCAGCCCCGGCCTACGAGCAGTACTTC. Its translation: CSAPAPAYEQYF.

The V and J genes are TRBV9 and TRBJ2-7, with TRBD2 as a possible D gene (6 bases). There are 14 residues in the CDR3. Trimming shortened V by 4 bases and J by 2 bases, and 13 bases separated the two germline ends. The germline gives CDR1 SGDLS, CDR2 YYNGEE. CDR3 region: CASSSRLGAYEQYF. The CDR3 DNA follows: TGTGCCAGCAGCTCCAGACTAGGGGCCTACGAGCAGTACTTC. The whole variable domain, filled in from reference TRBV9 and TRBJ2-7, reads DSGVTQTPKHLITATGQRVTLRCSPRSGDLSVYWYQQSLDQGLQFLIQYYNGEERAKGNILERFSAQQFPDLHSELNLSSLELGDSALYFCASSSRLGAYEQYFGPGTRLTVT.

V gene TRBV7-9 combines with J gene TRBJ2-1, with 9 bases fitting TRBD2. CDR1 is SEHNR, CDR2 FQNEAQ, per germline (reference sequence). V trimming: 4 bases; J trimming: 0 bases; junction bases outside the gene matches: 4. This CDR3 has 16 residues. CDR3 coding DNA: TGTGCCAGCAGCTCGCTTAGCGGGAGCTCCTACAATGAGCAGTTCTTC. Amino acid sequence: CASSSLSGSSYNEQFF. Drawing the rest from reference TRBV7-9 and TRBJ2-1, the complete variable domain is DTGVSQNPRHKITKRGQNVTFRCDPISEHNRLYWYRQTLGQGPEFLTYFQNEAQLEKSRLLSDRFSAERPKGSFSTLEIQRTEQGDSAMYLCASSSLSGSSYNEQFFGPGTRLTVL.

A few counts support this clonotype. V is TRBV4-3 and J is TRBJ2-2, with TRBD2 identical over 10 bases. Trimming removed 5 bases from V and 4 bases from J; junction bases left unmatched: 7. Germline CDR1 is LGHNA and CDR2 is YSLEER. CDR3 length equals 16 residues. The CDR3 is CASSAALAGGTGELFF. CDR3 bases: TGCGCCAGCAGCGCAGCATTAGCGGGGGGCACCGGGGAGCTGTTTTTT.